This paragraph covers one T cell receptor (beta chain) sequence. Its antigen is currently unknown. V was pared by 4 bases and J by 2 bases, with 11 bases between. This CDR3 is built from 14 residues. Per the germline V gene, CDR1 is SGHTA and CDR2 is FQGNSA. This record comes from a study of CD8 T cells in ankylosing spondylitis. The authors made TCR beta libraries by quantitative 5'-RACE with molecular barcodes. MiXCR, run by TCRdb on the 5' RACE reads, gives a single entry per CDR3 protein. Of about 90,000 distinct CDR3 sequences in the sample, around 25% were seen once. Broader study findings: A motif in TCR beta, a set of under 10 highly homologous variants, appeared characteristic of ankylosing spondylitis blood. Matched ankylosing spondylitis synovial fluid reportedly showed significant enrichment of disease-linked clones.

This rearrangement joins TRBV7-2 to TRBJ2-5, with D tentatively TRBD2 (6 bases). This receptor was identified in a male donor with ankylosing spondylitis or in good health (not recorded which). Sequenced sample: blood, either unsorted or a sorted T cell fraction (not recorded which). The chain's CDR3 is CASSSLTRQETQYF. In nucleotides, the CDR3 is TGTGCCAGCAGCTCCCTGACTAGGCAAGAGACCCAGTACTTC.